The 17 T cell receptor beta chains in this list originate from one sample, sequenced in a study of control samples from healthy donors and cancer patients. Clones were read by immunoSEQ multiplex PCR, and TCRdb kept only the in-frame ones, dropping some. The sample lists about 69,000 clones, approximately 88% seen once, with about 3% in the top ten. What was sequenced was PBMCs. The receptors were gathered from a woman aged 45-60 years with lung cancer.

The count of this clone is one. The rearrangement uses TRBV27 and TRBJ2-7, with TRBD1 as a possible D gene (6 bases). The CDR3 is made up of 14 amino acids. Germline V CDR1 and CDR2: MNHEY, SMNVEV (reference sequence). Trimming shortened V by 5 bases and J by 1 base, and 12 bases separated the two germline ends. The CDR3 DNA sequence: TGTGCCAGCAGTCCCGGGACATCATCCTACGAGCAGTACTTC. Translating it yields CASSPGTSSYEQYF.

The CDR3 loop is CASSDRDRGPYEQYF. The DNA of the CDR3 is TGCGCCAGCAGCGACCGGGACAGGGGCCCCTACGAGCAGTACTTC. V gene TRBV5-1 combines with J gene TRBJ2-7, with 10 bases aligning to TRBD1. CDR3 size: 15 residues. Looked up from germline, CDR1 is SGHRS and CDR2 is YFSETQ. Trimming removed 4 bases from V and 2 bases from J; junction bases left unmatched: 6.

V gene TRBV7-2 combines with J gene TRBJ2-1, with 12 bases aligning to TRBD2. The trim removed 1 base at V and 6 bases at J, leaving 4 bases unmatched. Per the germline V gene, CDR1 is SGHTA and CDR2 is FQGNSA. This CDR3 spans 16 amino acids. The DNA for the CDR3 is TGTGCCAGCAGCTTAGGGACTAGCGGGAACCTCAATGAGCAGTTCTTC. Protein: CASSLGTSGNLNEQFF.

The V and J genes are TRBV20-1 and TRBJ1-2; D gene ambiguous. CDR3 length: 11 residues. With 5 bases removed from V and 6 bases from J, the gap between germline ends came to 10 bases. Germline-derived CDR1 and CDR2 are DFQATT and SNEGSKA (reference sequence). CDR3 region: CSASDGDGYTF. CDR3 nucleotides: TGCAGTGCTTCGGACGGTGATGGCTACACCTTC.

This clone was recorded once. The chain couples TRBV19 to TRBJ1-2; 9 bases fit TRBD1. Germline trimming cut 8 bases from V and 6 bases from J; bases unmatched to any gene: 4. The length of the CDR3 is 12 residues. Germline V gives CDR1 LNHDA, CDR2 SQIVND (reference sequence). The CDR3, as DNA: TGTGCCAGTCTAGACAGGGGGAATGGCTACACCTTC. Amino acids: CASLDRGNGYTF.

The rearrangement links TRBV7-8 to TRBJ2-3; 10 positions match TRBD1. J lost 5 bases, V lost 5 bases, and 10 bases had no gene match. CDR3 length equals 16 residues. Germline loops: CDR1 SGHVS, CDR2 FQNEAQ. Here the CDR3 reads CASSLRTGGTEDTQYF. Written as DNA, the CDR3 is TGTGCCAGCAGCCTCCGGACAGGGGGAACTGAAGATACGCAGTATTTT.

This clone was detected once. This rearrangement joins TRBV27 to TRBJ2-7; D could derive from TRBD1 or TRBD2 (7 bases each). The length of the CDR3 is 13 residues. V was pared by 11 bases and J by 2 bases, with 16 bases between. The germline gives CDR1 MNHEY, CDR2 SMNVEV (reference sequence). The CDR3 protein is CAAGAQGAYEQYF. The CDR3, as DNA: TGTGCCGCGGGGGCGCAGGGGGCCTACGAGCAGTACTTC.

The J gene is TRBJ1-5, the V gene TRBV15; TRBD1 agrees at 10 bases. V shed 2 bases and J 4 bases; nucleotides not matched to a gene: 5. The CDR3 extends over 16 amino acids. Germline loops: CDR1 LNHNV, CDR2 YYDKDF (reference sequence). CDR3 in DNA: TGTGCCACCAGCAGATCAAAGGGACAGGGGAATCAGCCCCAGCATTTT. Residues: CATSRSKGQGNQPQHF.

The CDR3 sequence: CASGVGLRTGELFF. The CDR3 DNA follows: TGTGCCAGCGGGGTCGGGTTAAGAACCGGGGAGCTGTTTTTT. The V and J genes are TRBV6-5 and TRBJ2-2; D is uncertain. Deletions cut 8 bases from V and 5 bases from J, with 15 bases between. Germline V lookup: CDR1 MNHEY, CDR2 SVGAGI. The CDR3 has 14 amino acids.

The count of this clone is one. This chain links TRBV5-1 with TRBJ1-5; the D is unclear. Per the germline V gene, CDR1 is SGHRS and CDR2 is YFSETQ. The ends were cut back, 3 bases at V and 2 bases at J, with 12 bases in the middle. There are 15 residues in the CDR3. The CDR3 spells CASSSYGLGNQPQHF. DNA for the CDR3: TGCGCCAGCAGCTCTTACGGGCTCGGCAATCAGCCCCAGCATTTT. The full variable domain, with the rest looked up from reference TRBV5-1 and TRBJ1-5, is KAGVTQTPRYLIKTRGQQVTLSCSPISGHRSVSWYQQTPGQGLQFLFEYFSETQRNKGNFPGRFSGRQFSNSRSEMNVSTLELGDSALYLCASSSYGLGNQPQHFGDGTRLSIL.

The V call is TRBV7-9, the J call TRBJ2-5; D may correspond to TRBD1 or TRBD2 (5 bases each). Germline loops: CDR1 SEHNR, CDR2 FQNEAQ (reference sequence). V lost 5 bases, J lost 0 bases, and 10 bases lay in between. The length of the CDR3 is 14 residues. The CDR3 reads CASSPGRNQETQYF. CDR3 coding DNA: TGTGCCAGCAGCCCGGGACGGAACCAAGAGACCCAGTACTTC.

This chain links TRBV12-3 or TRBV12-4 with TRBJ2-7, with TRBD2 as a possible D gene (5 bases). The V end was cut by 6 bases, the J end by 7 bases, with 13 bases between. The CDR3 sequence is 12 residues long. The CDR3 DNA is TGTGCCAGCAGCGAGGGTGTAAGGGAGCAGTACTTC. This sequence encodes CASSEGVREQYF.

This chain joins TRBV18 and TRBJ1-4; 8 nucleotides align to TRBD1. In germline, CDR1 is KGHSH, CDR2 LQKENI. The CDR3 totals 14 residues. After removal of 4 bases from V and 5 bases from J, the junction contained 3 bases not matched to a gene. CDR3 coding DNA: TGTGCCAGCTCACGGAACAGGGGGAATGAAAAACTGTTTTTT. It specifies CASSRNRGNEKLFF.

The gene calls are TRBV7-9 and TRBJ1-1; no clear D gene. Germline CDR1 reads SEHNR; CDR2 reads FQNEAQ (reference sequence). V was trimmed by 1 base and J by 4 bases, leaving 7 bases between them. CDR3 length equals 13 residues. The chain's CDR3 is CASSLDGGTEAFF. As DNA, the CDR3 is TGTGCCAGCAGCTTAGACGGAGGCACTGAAGCTTTCTTT.

This chain links TRBV27 with TRBJ1-4; possible D gene TRBD1, 6 bases. The ends were cut back, 0 bases at V and 3 bases at J, with 20 bases in the middle. Germline loops: CDR1 MNHEY, CDR2 SMNVEV (reference sequence). This CDR3 contains 19 residues. CDR3 sequence reads: CASSLSLATSGASNEKLFF. CDR3 in DNA: TGTGCCAGCAGTTTATCTCTCGCAACTTCGGGGGCTTCTAATGAAAAACTGTTTTTT.

The chain employs TRBV14 and TRBJ1-6; D call uncertain. CDR3 length: 12 amino acids. Germline CDR1 reads SGHDN; CDR2 reads FVKESK. The ends were cut back, 4 bases at V and 6 bases at J, with 4 bases in the middle. The CDR3: CASSPSNSPLHF. The CDR3 DNA reads TGTGCCAGCAGCCCCTCTAATTCACCCCTCCACTTT.

This clone has a handful of counts. The chain joins TRBV7-2 to TRBJ1-1; the D is unclear. Trimming removed 6 bases from V and 11 bases from J, with 13 bases in between. The CDR3 totals 11 residues. Per the germline V gene, CDR1 is SGHTA and CDR2 is FQGNSA. CDR3 nucleotide sequence: TGTGCCAGCAGTTTCCTCGGTGGGGCTTTCTTT. Translated: CASSFLGGAFF. Combining the CDR3 with reference TRBV7-2 and TRBJ1-1 gives the whole variable domain GAGVSQSPSNKVTEKGKDVELRCDPISGHTALYWYRQSLGQGLEFLIYFQGNSAPDKSGLPSDRFSAERTGGSVSTLTIQRTQQEDSAVYLCASSFLGGAFFGQGTRLTVV.